This T cell receptor (beta chain) emerged from a study of persistence of HIV-infected CD4 T cells. Across the whole study: Anti-CD3/anti-CD28 beads activated more cells than antigen stimulation did.

This was the immunoSEQ version 4 assay in survey mode. TCRdb's copy holds only in-frame clones and misses some; the assay was immunoSEQ multiplex PCR. In the table there are 37,000 or so clones, approximately 90% of which are singletons. Study results and limitations: The rare CMV-responding cells with HIV-1 proviruses were not separately TCR-sequenced.

Anti-CD3/anti-CD28 beads served as a nonspecific positive control stimulus. Sorting of responding CD4+ T cells relied on upregulated CD40 ligand together with CD69. Anti-CD28/CD49d costimulation, CD40-blocking antibody and enfuvirtide were given to CD8-depleted PBMCs for about 19 hours. V was pared by 4 bases and J by 5 bases, with 23 bases between. Germline-derived CDR1 and CDR2 are GTSNPN and SVGIG (reference sequence). This CDR3 region has 16 residues. As regards this clone: The antigen is undetermined.

The clonotype was recovered from an adult man with HIV who was CMV-seropositive. The chain combines TRBV30 with TRBJ1-1, with D possibly being TRBD1 (6 bases). The source material was CD4+ T cells sorted from PBMCs after roughly 18-hour stimulation, sampled from a patient who received antiretroviral therapy. CDR3 in amino acids: CAWTTRGRGAYTEAFF. The CDR3 DNA follows: TGTGCCTGGACCACCCGGGGCAGGGGCGCCTATACTGAAGCTTTCTTT. The whole variable domain, filled in from reference TRBV30 and TRBJ1-1, reads SQTIHQWPATLVQPVGSPLSLECTVEGTSNPNLYWYRQAAGRGLQLLFYSVGIGQISSEVPQNLSASRPQDRQFILSSKKLLLSDSGFYLCAWTTRGRGAYTEAFFGQGTRLTVV.